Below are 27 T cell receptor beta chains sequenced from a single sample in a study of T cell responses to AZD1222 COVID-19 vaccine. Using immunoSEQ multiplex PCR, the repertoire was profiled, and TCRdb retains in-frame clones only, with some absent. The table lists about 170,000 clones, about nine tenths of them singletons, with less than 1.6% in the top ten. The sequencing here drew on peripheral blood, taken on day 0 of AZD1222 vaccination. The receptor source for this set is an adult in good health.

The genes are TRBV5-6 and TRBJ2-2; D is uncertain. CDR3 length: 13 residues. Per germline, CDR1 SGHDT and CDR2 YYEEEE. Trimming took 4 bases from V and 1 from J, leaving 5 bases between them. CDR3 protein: CASSLLNTGELFF. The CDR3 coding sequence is TGTGCCAGCAGCCTGCTGAACACCGGGGAGCTGTTTTTT.

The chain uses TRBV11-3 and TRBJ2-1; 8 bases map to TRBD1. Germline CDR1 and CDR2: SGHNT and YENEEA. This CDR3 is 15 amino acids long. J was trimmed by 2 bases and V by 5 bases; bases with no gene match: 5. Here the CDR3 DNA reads TGTGCCAGCAGCAAACAGGGGGAGACCTACAATGAGCAGTTCTTC. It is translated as CASSKQGETYNEQFF. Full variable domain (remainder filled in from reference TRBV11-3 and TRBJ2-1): EAGVVQSPRYKIIEKKQPVAFWCNPISGHNTLYWYLQNLGQGPELLIRYENEEAVDDSQLPKDRFSAERLKGVDSTLKIQPAELGDSAVYLCASSKQGETYNEQFFGPGTRLTVL.

The CDR3, as DNA: TGTGCCAGCAGCGACACCTCTGGGGCCAACGTCCTGACTTTC. Translated, it gives CASSDTSGANVLTF. The genes are TRBV3-1 (or the pseudogene TRBV3-2) and TRBJ2-6; D is ambiguous. In germline, CDR1 is LGHDT, CDR2 YNNKEL (reference sequence). This CDR3 is 14 amino acids long. Trimming took 5 bases from V and 0 from J, leaving 5 bases between them.

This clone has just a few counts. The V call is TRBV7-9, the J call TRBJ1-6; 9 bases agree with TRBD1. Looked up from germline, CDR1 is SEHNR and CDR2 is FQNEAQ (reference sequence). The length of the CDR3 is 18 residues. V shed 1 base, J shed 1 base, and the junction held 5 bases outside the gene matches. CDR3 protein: CASSLGGQGRSYNSPLHF. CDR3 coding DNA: TGTGCCAGCAGCTTAGGGGGACAGGGAAGGTCCTATAATTCACCCCTCCACTTT.

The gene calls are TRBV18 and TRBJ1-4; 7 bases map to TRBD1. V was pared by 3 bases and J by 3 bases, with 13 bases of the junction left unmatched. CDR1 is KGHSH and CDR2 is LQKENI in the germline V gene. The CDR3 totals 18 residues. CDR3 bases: TGTGCCAGCTCACCCAGAAGAGGACAGGTAGACTCTAATGAAAAACTGTTTTTT. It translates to CASSPRRGQVDSNEKLFF.

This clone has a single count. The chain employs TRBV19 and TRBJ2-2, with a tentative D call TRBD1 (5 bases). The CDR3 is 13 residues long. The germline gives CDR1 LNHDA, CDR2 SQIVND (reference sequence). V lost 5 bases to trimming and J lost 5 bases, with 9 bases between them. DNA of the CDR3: TGTGCCAGTAGTCTAGGGGTTACCGGGGAGCTGTTTTTT. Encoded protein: CASSLGVTGELFF.

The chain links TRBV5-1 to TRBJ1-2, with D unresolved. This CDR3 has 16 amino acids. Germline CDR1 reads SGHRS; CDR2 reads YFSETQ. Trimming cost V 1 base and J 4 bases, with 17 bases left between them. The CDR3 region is CASSLWWPGTSYGYTF. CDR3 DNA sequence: TGCGCCAGCAGCTTGTGGTGGCCGGGTACGAGCTATGGCTACACCTTC. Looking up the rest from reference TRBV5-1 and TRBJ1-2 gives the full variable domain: KAGVTQTPRYLIKTRGQQVTLSCSPISGHRSVSWYQQTPGQGLQFLFEYFSETQRNKGNFPGRFSGRQFSNSRSEMNVSTLELGDSALYLCASSLWWPGTSYGYTFGSGTRLTVV.

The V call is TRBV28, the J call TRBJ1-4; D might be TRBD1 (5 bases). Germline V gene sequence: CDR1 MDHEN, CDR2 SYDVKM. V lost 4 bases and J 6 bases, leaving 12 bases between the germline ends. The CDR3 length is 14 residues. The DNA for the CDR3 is TGTGCCAGCAGTTCCCCGGGCAGGGATGAAAAACTGTTTTTT. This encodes CASSSPGRDEKLFF.

The DNA for the CDR3 is TGTGCCAGCAGCGCGTTTACGGGCTCTGAAGCTTTCTTT. Its protein product is CASSAFTGSEAFF. The rearrangement joins TRBV9 to TRBJ1-1, with unresolved D. The CDR3 covers 13 residues. Trimming left V 3 bases short and J 6 bases short, with 12 bases between. Germline assignment: CDR1 SGDLS and CDR2 YYNGEE.

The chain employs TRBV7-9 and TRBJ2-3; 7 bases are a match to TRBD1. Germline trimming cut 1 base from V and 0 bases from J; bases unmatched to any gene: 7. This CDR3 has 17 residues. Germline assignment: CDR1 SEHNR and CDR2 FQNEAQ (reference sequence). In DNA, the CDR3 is TGTGCCAGCAGCTTAGAGCTCGGGACAGCTAGCACAGATACGCAGTATTTT. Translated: CASSLELGTASTDTQYF.

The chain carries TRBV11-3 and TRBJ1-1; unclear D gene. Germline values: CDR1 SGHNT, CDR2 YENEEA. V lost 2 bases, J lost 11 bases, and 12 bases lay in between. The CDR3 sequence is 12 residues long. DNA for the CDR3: TGTGCCAGCAGCTTACTCAGCCTTGGGGCTTTCTTT. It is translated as CASSLLSLGAFF.

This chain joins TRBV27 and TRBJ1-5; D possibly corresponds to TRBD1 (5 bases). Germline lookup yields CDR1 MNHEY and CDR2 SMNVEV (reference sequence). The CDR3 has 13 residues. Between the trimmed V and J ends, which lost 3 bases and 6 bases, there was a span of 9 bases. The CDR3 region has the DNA TGTGCCAGCAGTTTTTCCCAGGGTCAGCCCCAGCATTTT. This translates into CASSFSQGQPQHF.

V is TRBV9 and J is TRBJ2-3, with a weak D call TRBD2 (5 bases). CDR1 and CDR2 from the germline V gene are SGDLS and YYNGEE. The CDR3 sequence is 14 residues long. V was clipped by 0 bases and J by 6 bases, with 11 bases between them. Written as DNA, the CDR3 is TGTGCCAGCAGCGTAGCCGGGAATTCTGATACGCAGTATTTT. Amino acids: CASSVAGNSDTQYF.

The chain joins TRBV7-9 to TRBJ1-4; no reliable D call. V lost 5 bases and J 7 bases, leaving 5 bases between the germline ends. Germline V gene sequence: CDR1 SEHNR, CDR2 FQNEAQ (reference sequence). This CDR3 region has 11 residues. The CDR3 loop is CASSVSEKLFF. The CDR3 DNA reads TGTGCCAGCAGCGTATCTGAAAAACTGTTTTTT.

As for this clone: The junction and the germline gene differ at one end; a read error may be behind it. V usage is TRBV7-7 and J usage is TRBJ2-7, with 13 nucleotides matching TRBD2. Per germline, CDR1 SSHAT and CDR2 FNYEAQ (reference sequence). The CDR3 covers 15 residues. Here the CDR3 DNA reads TGTGCTAGCAGCCCGACTAGCGGGGGGTTCTACGAGCAGTACTTC. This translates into CASSPTSGGFYEQYF.

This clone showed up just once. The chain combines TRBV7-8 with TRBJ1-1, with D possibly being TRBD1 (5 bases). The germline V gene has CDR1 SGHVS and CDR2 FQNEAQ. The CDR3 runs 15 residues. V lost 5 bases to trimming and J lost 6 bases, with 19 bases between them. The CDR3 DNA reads TGTGCCAGCAGCCCAGGTCGGGGCTTGGGCCCTGAAGCTTTCTTT. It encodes CASSPGRGLGPEAFF.

The CDR3 nucleotides are TGTGCCAGCAGTGTCAGGGCTACGGGTGGAAACACCATATATTTT. Translated, it gives CASSVRATGGNTIYF. The chain combines TRBV6-6 with TRBJ1-3; TRBD1 might be the D (5 bases). CDR3 length equals 15 residues. The germline V gene encodes CDR1 MNHNY and CDR2 SVGAGI (reference sequence). V was shortened by 5 bases and J by 3 bases, with 14 bases between the two germline ends.

In DNA, the CDR3 is TGTGCCAGCAGTTACTCCGCGACAAGGAACACTGAAGCTTTCTTT. Encoded protein: CASSYSATRNTEAFF. The chain carries TRBV6-5 and TRBJ1-1; D ambiguous. The CDR3 length is 15 residues. Germline values: CDR1 MNHEY, CDR2 SVGAGI. V lost 0 bases and J 1 base, leaving 9 bases between the germline ends.

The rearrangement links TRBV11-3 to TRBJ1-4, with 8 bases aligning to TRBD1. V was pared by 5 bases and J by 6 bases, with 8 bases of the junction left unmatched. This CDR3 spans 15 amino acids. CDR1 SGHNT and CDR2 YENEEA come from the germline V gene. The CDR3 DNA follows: TGTGCCAGCAGCCTTAGGACAGGGACCGATGAAAAACTGTTTTTT. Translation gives CASSLRTGTDEKLFF.

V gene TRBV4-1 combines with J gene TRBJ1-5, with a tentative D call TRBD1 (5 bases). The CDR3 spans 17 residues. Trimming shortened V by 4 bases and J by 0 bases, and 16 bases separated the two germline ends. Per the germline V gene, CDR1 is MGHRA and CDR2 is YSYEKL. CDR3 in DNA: TGCGCCAGCAGCCTCGGACCAAGGGGCTATAGCAATCAGCCCCAGCATTTT. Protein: CASSLGPRGYSNQPQHF.

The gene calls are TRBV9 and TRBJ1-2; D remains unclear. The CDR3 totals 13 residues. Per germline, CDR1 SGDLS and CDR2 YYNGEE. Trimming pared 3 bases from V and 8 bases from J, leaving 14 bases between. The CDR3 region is CASSAADSFGYTF. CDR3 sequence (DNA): TGTGCCAGCAGCGCAGCGGATTCGTTCGGCTACACCTTC.

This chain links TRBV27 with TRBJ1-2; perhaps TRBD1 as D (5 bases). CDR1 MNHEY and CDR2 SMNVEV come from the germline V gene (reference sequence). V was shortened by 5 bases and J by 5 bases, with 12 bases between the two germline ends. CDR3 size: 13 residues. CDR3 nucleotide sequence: TGTGCCAGCAGTCGGGGCCCGCGGTATGGCTACACCTTC. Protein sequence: CASSRGPRYGYTF.

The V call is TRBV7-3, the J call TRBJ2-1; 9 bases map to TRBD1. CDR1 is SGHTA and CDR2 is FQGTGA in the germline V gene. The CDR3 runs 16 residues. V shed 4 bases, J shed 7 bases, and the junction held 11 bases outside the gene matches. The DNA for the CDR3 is TGTGCCAGCAGCTATACACCGGGACAGGGTAAGAATGAGCAGTTCTTC. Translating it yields CASSYTPGQGKNEQFF.

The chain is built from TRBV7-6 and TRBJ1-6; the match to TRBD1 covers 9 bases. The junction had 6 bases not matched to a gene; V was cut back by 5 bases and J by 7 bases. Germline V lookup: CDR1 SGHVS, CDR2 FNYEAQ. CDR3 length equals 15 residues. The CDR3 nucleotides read TGTGCCAGCAGCCTTCAGACAGGGGGGAATTCACCCCTCCACTTT. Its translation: CASSLQTGGNSPLHF.

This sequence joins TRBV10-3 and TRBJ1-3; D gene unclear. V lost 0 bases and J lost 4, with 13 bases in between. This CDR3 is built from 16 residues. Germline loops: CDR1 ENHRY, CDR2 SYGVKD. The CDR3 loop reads CAISESTWKLGNTIYF. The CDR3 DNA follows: TGTGCCATCAGTGAGTCGACTTGGAAACTCGGAAACACCATATATTTT.

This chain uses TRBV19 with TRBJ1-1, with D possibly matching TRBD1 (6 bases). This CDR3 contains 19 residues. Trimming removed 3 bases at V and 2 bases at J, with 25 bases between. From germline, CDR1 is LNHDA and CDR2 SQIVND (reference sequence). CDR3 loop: CASSIGLGGFSGFNTEAFF. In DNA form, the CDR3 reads TGTGCCAGTAGTATTGGTTTAGGGGGGTTCAGTGGGTTCAACACTGAAGCTTTCTTT.

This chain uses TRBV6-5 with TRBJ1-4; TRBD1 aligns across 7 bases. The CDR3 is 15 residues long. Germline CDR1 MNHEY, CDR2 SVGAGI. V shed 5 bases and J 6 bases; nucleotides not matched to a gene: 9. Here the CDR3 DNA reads TGTGCCAGCAGTCCTTTCGGGACAGCTTATGAAAAACTGTTTTTT. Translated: CASSPFGTAYEKLFF.